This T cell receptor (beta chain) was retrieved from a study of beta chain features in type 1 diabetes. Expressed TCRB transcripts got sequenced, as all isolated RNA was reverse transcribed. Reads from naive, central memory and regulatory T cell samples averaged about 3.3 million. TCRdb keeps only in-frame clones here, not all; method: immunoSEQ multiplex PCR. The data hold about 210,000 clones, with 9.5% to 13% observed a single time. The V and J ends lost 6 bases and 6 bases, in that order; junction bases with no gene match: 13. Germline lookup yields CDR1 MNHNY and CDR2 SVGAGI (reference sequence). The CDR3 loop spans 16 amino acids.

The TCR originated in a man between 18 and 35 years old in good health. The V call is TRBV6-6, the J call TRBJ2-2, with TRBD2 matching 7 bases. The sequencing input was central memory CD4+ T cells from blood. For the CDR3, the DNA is TGTGCCAGCAGGAGCGGGAAGGCAAATGGGGCCGGGGAGCTGTTTTTT. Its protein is CASRSGKANGAGELFF.